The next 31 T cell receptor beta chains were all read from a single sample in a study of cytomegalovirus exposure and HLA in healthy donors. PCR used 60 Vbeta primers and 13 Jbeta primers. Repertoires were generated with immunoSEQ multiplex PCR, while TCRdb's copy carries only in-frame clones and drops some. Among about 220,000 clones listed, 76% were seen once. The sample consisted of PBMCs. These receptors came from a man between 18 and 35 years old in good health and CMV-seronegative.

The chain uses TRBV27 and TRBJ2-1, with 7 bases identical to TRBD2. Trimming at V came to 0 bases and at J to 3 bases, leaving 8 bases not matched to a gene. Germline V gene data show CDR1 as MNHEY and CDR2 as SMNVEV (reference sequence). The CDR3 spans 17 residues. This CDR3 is CASSLSSGRELYNEQFF. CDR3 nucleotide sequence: TGTGCCAGCAGTTTATCTTCGGGGCGGGAGCTCTACAATGAGCAGTTCTTC.

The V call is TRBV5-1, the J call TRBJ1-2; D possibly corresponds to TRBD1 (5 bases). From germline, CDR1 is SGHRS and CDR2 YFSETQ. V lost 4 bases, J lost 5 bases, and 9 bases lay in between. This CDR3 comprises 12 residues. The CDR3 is CASSIDRYGYTF. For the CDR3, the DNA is TGCGCCAGCAGCATTGACAGATATGGCTACACCTTC.

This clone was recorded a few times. In nucleotides, the CDR3 is TGTGCCAGCAGTTTGTACACAGGGGGCAGGGACGAGCAGTACTTC. Translation: CASSLYTGGRDEQYF. The V gene is TRBV28, the J gene TRBJ2-7, with 9 bases matching TRBD1. V lost 3 bases and J lost 5; bases outside the gene matches: 8. This CDR3 contains 15 residues. CDR1 and CDR2 from the germline V gene are MDHEN and SYDVKM.

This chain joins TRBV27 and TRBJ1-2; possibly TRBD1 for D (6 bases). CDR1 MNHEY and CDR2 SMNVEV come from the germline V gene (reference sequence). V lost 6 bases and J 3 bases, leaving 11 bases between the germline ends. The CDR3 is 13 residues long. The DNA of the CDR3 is TGTGCCAGCAGGGGGGCACCACACTATGGCTACACCTTC. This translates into CASRGAPHYGYTF.

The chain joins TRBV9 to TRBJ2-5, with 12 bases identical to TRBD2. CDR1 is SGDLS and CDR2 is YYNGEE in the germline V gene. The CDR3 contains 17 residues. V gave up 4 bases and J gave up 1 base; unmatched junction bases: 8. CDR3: CASSSSGLAGPQETQYF. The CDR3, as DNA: TGTGCCAGCAGCTCGTCCGGACTAGCGGGGCCCCAAGAGACCCAGTACTTC.

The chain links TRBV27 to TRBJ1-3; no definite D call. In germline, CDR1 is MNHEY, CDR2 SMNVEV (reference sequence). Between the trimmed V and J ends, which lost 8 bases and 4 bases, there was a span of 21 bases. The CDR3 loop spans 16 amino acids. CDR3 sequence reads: CASRPSASAGGNTIYF. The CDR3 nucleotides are TGTGCCAGCCGCCCCTCGGCGTCTGCGGGCGGAAACACCATATATTTT.

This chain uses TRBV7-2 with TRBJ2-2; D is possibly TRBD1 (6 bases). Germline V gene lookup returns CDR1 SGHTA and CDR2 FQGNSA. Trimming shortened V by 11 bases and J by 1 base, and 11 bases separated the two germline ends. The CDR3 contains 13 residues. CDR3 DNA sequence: TGTGCCTCCCAGGGACAGAACACCGGGGAGCTGTTTTTT. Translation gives CASQGQNTGELFF.

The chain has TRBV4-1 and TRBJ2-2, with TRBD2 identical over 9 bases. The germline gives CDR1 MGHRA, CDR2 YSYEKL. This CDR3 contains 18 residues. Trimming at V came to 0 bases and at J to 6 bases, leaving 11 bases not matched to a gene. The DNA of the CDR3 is TGCGCCAGCAGCCAAGATATGAATAGCGGGAGAATGGCCGGGGAGCTGTTTTTT. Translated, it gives CASSQDMNSGRMAGELFF.

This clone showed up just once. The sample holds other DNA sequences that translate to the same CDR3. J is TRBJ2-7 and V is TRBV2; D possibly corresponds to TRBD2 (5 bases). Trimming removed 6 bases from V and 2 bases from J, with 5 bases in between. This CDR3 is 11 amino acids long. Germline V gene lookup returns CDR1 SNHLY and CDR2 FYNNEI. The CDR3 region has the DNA TGTGCCAGCAGCGGGGCCTACGAGCAGTACTTC. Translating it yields CASSGAYEQYF.

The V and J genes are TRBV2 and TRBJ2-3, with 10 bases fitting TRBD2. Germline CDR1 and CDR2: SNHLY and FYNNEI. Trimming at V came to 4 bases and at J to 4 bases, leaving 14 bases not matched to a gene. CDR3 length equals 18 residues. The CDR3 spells CASSALSGRGFWSDTQYF. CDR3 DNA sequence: TGTGCCAGCAGTGCTCTGAGCGGGAGGGGTTTTTGGTCAGATACGCAGTATTTT.

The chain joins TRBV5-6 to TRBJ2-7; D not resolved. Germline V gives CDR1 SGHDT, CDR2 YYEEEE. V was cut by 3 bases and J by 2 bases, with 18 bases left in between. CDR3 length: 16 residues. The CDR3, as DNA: TGTGCCAGCAGCTCCAACAGCCCTCACCCCACCTACGAGCAGTACTTC. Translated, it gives CASSSNSPHPTYEQYF.

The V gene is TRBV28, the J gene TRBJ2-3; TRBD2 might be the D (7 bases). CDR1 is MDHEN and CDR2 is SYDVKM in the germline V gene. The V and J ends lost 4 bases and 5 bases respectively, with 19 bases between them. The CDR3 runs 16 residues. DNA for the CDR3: TGTGCCAGCAGTTGGGGGGGCGGGAGTTTAAAAGATACGCAGTATTTT. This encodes CASSWGGGSLKDTQYF.

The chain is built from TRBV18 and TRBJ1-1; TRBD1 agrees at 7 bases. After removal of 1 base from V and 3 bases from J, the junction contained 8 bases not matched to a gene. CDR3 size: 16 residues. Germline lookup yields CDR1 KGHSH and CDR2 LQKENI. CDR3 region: CASSPRRTGSDTEAFF. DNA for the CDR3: TGTGCCAGCTCACCACGGAGGACAGGCTCGGACACTGAAGCTTTCTTT.

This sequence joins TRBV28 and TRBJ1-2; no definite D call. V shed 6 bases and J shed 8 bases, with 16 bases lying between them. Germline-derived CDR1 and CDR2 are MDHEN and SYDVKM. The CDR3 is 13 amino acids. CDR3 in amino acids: CASSANVPGGYTF. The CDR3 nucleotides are TGTGCCAGCAGCGCCAATGTGCCGGGGGGCTACACCTTC.

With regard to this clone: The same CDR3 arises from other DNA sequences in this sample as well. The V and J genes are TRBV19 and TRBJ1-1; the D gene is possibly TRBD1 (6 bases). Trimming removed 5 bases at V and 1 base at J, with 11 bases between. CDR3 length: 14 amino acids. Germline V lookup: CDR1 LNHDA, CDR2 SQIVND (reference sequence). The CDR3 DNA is TGTGCCAGTAGTGCCAGGGGCTCGAACACTGAAGCTTTCTTT. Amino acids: CASSARGSNTEAFF.

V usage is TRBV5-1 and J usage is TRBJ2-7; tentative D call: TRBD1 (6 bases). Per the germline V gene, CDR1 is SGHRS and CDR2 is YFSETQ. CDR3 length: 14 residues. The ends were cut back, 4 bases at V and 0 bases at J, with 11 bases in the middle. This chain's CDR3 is CASSREQGSYEQYF. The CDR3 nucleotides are TGCGCCAGCAGCCGAGAACAGGGCTCCTACGAGCAGTACTTC.

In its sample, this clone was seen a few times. The DNA of the CDR3 is TGTGCCAGTAGTATTCGGGGCAATGAGCAGTTCTTC. As protein: CASSIRGNEQFF. This chain connects TRBV19 to TRBJ2-1; D is possibly TRBD2 (5 bases). Germline V gives CDR1 LNHDA, CDR2 SQIVND (reference sequence). Trimming left V 3 bases short and J 6 bases short, with 6 bases between. The CDR3 loop spans 12 amino acids.

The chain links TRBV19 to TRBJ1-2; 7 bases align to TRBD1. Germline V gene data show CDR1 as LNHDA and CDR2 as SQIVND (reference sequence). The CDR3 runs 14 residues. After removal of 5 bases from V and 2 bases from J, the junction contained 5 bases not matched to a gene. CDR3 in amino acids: CASSAPGQNYGYTF. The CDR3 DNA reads TGTGCCAGTAGTGCCCCGGGACAGAACTATGGCTACACCTTC.

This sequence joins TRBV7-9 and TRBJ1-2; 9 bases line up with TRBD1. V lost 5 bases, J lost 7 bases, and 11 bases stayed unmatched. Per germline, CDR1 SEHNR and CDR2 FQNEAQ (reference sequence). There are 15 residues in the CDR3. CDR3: CASSPSLQTGGGYTF. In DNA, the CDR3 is TGTGCCAGCAGCCCCTCCCTCCAGACAGGGGGTGGCTACACCTTC.

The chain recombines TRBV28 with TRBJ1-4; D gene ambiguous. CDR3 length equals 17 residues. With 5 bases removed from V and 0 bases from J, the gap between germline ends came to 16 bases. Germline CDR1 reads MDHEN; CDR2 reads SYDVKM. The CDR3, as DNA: TGTGCCAGCAGTCAGAGGGCCGTACTCGCAACTAATGAAAAACTGTTTTTT. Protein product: CASSQRAVLATNEKLFF.

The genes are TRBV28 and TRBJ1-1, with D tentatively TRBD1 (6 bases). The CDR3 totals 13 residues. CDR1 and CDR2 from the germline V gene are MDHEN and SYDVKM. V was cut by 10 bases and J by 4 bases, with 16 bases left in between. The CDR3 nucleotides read TGTGCCATCAACAGGGTATTTCGCACTGAAGCTTTCTTT. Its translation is CAINRVFRTEAFF.

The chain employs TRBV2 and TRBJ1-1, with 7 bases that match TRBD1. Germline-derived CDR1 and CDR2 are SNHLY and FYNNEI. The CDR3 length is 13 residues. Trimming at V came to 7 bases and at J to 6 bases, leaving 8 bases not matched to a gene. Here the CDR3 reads CASNQGDFAEAFF. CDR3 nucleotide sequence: TGTGCCAGCAATCAGGGGGACTTCGCTGAAGCTTTCTTT.

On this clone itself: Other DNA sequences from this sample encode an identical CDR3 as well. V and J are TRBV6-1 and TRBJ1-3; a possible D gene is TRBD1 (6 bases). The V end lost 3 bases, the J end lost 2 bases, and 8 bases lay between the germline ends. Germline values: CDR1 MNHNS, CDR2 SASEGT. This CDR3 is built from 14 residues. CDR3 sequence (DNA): TGTGCCAGCAGTGAGACAGGAGCTGGAAACACCATATATTTT. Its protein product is CASSETGAGNTIYF.

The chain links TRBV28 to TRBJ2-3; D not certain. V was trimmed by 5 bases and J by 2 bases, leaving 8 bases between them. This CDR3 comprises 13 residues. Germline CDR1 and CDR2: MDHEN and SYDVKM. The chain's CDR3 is CASSPPPTDTQYF. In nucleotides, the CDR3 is TGTGCCAGCAGTCCTCCCCCCACAGATACGCAGTATTTT.

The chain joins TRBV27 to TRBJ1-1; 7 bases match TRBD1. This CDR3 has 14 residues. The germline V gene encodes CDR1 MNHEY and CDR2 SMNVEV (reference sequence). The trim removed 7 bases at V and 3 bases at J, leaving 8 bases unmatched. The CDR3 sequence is CASTTTTGHTEAFF. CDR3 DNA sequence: TGTGCCAGCACCACCACGACAGGGCACACTGAAGCTTTCTTT.

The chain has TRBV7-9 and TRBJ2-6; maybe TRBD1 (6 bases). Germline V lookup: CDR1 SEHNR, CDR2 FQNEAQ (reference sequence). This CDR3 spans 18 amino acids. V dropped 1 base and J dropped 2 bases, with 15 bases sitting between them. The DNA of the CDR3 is TGTGCCAGCAGCTTAGAACAGGGAAGTTATCCTGGGGCCAACGTCCTGACTTTC. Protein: CASSLEQGSYPGANVLTF.

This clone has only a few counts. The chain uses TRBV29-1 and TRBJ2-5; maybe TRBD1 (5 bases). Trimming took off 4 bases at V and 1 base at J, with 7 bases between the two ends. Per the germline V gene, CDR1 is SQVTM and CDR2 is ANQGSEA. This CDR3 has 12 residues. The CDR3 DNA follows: TGCAGCGTTGCAGGGTCCCAAGAGACCCAGTACTTC. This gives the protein CSVAGSQETQYF. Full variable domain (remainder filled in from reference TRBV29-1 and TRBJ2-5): SAVISQKPSRDICQRGTSLTIQCQVDSQVTMMFWYRQQPGQSLTLIATANQGSEATYESGFVIDKFPISRPNLTFSTLTVSNMSPEDSSIYLCSVAGSQETQYFGPGTRLLVL.

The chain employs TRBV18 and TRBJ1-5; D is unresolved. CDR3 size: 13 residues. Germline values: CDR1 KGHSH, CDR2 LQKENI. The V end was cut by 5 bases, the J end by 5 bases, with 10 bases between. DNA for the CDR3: TGTGCCAGCTCATCGGGGAGGGATCAGCCCCAGCATTTT. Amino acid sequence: CASSSGRDQPQHF.

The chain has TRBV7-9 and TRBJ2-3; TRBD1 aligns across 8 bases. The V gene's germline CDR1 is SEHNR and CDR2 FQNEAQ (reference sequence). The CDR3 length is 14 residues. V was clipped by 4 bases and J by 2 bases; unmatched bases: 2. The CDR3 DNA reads TGTGCCAGCAGCTGGACAGGGTACACAGATACGCAGTATTTT. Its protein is CASSWTGYTDTQYF. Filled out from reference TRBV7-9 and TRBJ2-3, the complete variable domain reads DTGVSQNPRHKITKRGQNVTFRCDPISEHNRLYWYRQTLGQGPEFLTYFQNEAQLEKSRLLSDRFSAERPKGSFSTLEIQRTEQGDSAMYLCASSWTGYTDTQYFGPGTRLTVL.

The CDR3 loop reads CASSRPSGRGDTQYF. CDR3 DNA: TGTGCCAGCAGTCGTCCTAGCGGGAGAGGAGATACGCAGTATTTT. The chain links TRBV27 to TRBJ2-3, with 10 bases identical to TRBD2. Germline V gene data show CDR1 as MNHEY and CDR2 as SMNVEV (reference sequence). Trimming cost V 5 bases and J 5 bases; bases outside gene matches: 7. This CDR3 has 15 residues.

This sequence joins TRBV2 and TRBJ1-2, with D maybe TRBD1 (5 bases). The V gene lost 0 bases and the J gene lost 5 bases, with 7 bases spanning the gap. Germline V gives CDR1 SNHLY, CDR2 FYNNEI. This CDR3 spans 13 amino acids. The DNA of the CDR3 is TGTGCCAGCAGTGAAGCAAGACAGTATGGCTACACCTTC. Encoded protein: CASSEARQYGYTF.